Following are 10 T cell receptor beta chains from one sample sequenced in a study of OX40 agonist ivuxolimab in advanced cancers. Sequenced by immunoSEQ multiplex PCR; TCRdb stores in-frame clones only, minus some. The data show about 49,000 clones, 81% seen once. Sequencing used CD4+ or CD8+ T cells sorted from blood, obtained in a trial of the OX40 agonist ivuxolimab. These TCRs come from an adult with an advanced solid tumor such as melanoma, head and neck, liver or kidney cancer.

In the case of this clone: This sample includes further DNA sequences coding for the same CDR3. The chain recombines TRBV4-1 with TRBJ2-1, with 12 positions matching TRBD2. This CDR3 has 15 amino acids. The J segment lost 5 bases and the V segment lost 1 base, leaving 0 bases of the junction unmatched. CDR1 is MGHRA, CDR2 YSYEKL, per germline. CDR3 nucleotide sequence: TGCGCCAGCAGCCAAGGACTAGCGGGGGACAATGAGCAGTTCTTC. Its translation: CASSQGLAGDNEQFF.

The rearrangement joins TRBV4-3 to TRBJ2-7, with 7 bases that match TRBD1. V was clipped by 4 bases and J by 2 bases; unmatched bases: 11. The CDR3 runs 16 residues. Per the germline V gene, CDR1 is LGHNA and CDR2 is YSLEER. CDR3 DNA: TGCGCCAGCAGCCCAGGGACAGTGCAAAATACCTACGAGCAGTACTTC. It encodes CASSPGTVQNTYEQYF.

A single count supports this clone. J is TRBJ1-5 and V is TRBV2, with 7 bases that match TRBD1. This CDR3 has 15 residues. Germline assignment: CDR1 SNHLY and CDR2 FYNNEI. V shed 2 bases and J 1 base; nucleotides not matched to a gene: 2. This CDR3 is CASSEYRGSNQPQHF. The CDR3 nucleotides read TGTGCCAGCAGTGAATACAGGGGAAGCAATCAGCCCCAGCATTTT.

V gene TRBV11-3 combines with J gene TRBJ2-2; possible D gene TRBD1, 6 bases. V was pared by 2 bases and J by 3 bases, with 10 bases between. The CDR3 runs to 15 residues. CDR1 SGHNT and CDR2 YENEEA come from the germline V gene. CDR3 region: CASSLNREYTGELFF. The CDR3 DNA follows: TGTGCCAGCAGCTTAAACAGGGAGTACACCGGGGAGCTGTTTTTT.

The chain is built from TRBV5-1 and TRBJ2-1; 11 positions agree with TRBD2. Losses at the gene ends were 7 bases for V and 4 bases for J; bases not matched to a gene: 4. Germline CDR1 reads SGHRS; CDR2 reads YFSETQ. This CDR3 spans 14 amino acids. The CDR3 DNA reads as TGCGCCAGCGGTACTAGCGGGAGTTACAATGAGCAGTTCTTC. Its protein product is CASGTSGSYNEQFF.

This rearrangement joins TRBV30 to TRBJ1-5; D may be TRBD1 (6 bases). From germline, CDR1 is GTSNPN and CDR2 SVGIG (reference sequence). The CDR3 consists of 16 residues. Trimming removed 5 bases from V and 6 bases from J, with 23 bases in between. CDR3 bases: TGTGCCTGGGGCCGTCCCGGGACAAGGTTCGGTCAGCCCCAGCATTTT. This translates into CAWGRPGTRFGQPQHF.

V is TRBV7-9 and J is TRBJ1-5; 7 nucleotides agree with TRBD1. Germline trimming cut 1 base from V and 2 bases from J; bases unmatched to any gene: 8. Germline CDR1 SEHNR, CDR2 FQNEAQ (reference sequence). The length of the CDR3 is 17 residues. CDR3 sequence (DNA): TGTGCCAGCAGCTTAGATCCGACAGGGACGGGCAATCAGCCCCAGCATTTT. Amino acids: CASSLDPTGTGNQPQHF.

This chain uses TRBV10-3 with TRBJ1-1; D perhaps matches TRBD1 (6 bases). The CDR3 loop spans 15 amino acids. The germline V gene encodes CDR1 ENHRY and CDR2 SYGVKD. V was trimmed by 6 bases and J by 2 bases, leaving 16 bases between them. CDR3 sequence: CAISELGGSNTEAFF. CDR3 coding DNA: TGTGCCATCAGCGAACTCGGGGGCAGTAACACTGAAGCTTTCTTT.

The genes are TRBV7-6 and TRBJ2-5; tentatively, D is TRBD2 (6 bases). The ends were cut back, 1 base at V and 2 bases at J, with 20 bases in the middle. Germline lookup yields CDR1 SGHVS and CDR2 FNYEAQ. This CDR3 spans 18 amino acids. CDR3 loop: CASSLDGRGRGVQETQYF. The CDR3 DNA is TGTGCCAGCAGCTTAGATGGGAGAGGGCGGGGTGTACAAGAGACCCAGTACTTC.

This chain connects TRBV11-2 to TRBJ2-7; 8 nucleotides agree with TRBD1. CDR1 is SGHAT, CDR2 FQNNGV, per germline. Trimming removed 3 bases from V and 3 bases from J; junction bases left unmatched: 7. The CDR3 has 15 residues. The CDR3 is CASSFGTGAHYEQYV. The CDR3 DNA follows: TGTGCCAGCAGCTTTGGGACAGGAGCCCACTACGAGCAGTACGTC.